This T cell receptor beta chain was found in a study of a mutant IDH1 vaccine in newly diagnosed glioma. Time point defined: week 47, end of study. Vaccination comprised doses that each held 300 ug of mutant IDH1 20-mer peptide, plus topical imiquimod. The table came from immunoSEQ multiplex PCR; TCRdb's copy has only in-frame clones and leaves some out. Of fewer than 85,000 clones in the sample, approximately 80% were seen once. Germline values: CDR1 MGHRA, CDR2 YSYEKL. Deletions cut 8 bases from V and 11 bases from J, with 4 bases between. The CDR3 is 9 amino acids. A word on this clone: Its antigen remains unidentified.

The TCR sequence derives from a man between 35 and 55 years old with glioma. The specimen comprised PBMCs, sampled from a glioma patient whose treatment included an IDH1 peptide vaccine. The rearrangement uses TRBV4-1 and TRBJ1-6; D not certain. DNA for the CDR3: TGCGCCAGCCGAGCACCCCTCCACTTT. Encoded protein: CASRAPLHF.